This TCR beta chain was captured by sequencing in a study of blood T cell repertoires in COVID-19. This table comes from immunoSEQ multiplex PCR, and its TCRdb copy is limited to in-frame clones, with some not included. The sample carries some 380,000 clones, approximately 87% recorded once. V was trimmed by 3 bases and J by 1 base, leaving 10 bases between them. CDR1 is SGHNT, CDR2 YYREEE, per germline (reference sequence). The CDR3 is 15 residues long. V gene TRBV5-4 combines with J gene TRBJ2-2; TRBD1 is a possible D gene (5 bases). Sequencing input: PBMCs or T cells enriched from blood (not recorded which). The sequence derives from a man aged 25 to 40 who had recovered from COVID-19. In DNA form, the CDR3 reads TGTGCCAGCAGCTCGTTTACAGGGAACACCGGGGAGCTGTTTTTT. Its protein product is CASSSFTGNTGELFF.